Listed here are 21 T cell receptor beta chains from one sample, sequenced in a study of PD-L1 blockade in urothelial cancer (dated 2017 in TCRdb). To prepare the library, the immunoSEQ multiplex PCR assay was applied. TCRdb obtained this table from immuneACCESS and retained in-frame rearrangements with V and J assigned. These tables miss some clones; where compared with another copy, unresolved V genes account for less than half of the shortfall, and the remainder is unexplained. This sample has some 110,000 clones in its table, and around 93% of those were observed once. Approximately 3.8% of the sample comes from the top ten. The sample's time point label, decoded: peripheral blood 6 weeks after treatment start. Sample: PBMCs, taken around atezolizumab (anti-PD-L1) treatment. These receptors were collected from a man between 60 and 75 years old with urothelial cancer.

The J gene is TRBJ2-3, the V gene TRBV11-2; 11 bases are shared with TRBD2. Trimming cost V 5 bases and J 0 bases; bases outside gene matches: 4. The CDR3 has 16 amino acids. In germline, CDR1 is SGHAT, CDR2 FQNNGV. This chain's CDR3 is CASSTRLAGSTDTQYF. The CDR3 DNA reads TGTGCCAGCAGCACCCGACTAGCGGGAAGCACAGATACGCAGTATTTT. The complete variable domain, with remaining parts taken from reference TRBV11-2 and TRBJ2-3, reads EAGVAQSPRYKIIEKRQSVAFWCNPISGHATLYWYQQILGQGPKLLIQFQNNGVVDDSQLPKDRFSAERLKGVDSTLKIQPAKLEDSAVYLCASSTRLAGSTDTQYFGPGTRLTVL.

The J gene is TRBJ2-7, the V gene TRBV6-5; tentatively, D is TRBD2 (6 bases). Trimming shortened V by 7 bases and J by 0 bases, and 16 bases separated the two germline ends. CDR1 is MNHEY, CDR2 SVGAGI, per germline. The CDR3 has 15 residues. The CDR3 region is CASTRGTHPSYEQYF. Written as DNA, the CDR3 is TGTGCCAGCACCCGGGGGACCCACCCCTCCTACGAGCAGTACTTC.

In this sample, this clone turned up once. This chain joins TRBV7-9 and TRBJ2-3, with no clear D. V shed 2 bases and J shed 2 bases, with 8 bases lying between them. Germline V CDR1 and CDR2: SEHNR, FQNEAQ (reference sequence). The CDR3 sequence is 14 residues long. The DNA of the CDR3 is TGTGCCAGCAGCTTATCCTCCTCCACAGATACGCAGTATTTT. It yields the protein CASSLSSSTDTQYF.

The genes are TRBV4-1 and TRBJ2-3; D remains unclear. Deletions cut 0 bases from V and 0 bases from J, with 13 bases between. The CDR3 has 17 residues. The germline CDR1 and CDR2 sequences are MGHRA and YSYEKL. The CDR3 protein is CASSQESYQTSTDTQYF. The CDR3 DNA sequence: TGCGCCAGCAGCCAAGAATCATACCAGACTAGCACAGATACGCAGTATTTT.

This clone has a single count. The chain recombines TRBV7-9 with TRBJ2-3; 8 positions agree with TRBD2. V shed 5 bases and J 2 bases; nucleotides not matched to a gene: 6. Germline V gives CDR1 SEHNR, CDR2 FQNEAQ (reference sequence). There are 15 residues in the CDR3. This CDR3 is CASSRTGGTTDTQYF. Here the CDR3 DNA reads TGTGCCAGCAGCAGGACGGGGGGGACCACAGATACGCAGTATTTT.

The CDR3 DNA follows: TGTGCCAGCAGCCGGGACAGGGGAAGCAATCAGCCCCAGCATTTT. Amino acids: CASSRDRGSNQPQHF. The V gene is TRBV7-2, the J gene TRBJ1-5; 10 bases match TRBD1. The germline CDR1 and CDR2 sequences are SGHTA and FQGNSA. The CDR3 spans 15 residues. Losses at the gene ends were 5 bases for V and 1 base for J; bases not matched to a gene: 2. The full variable domain, completed using reference TRBV7-2 and TRBJ1-5, is GAGVSQSPSNKVTEKGKDVELRCDPISGHTALYWYRQSLGQGLEFLIYFQGNSAPDKSGLPSDRFSAERTGGSVSTLTIQRTQQEDSAVYLCASSRDRGSNQPQHFGDGTRLSIL.

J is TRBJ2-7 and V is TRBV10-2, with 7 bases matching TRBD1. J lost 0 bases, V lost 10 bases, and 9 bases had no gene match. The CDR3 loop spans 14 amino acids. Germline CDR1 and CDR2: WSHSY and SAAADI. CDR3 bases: TGCGCCACAAGACCCGACAGGGTCTCCTACGAGCAGTACTTC. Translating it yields CATRPDRVSYEQYF.

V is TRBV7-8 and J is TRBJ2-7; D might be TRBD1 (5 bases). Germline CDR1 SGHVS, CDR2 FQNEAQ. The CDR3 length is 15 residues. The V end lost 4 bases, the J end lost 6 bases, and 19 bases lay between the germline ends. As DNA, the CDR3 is TGTGCCAGCAGCTCTCAACGAATCAGGGTTAGCGAGCAGTACTTC. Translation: CASSSQRIRVSEQYF.

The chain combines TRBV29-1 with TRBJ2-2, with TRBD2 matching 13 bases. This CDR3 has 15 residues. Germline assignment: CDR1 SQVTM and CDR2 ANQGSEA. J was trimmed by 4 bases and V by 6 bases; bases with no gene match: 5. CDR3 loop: CSVPRTSGSTGELFF. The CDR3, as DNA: TGCAGCGTCCCGAGGACTAGCGGGAGCACCGGGGAGCTGTTTTTT.

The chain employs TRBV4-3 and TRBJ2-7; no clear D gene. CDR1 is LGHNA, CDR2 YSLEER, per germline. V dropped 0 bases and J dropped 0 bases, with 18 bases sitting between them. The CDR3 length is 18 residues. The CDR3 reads CASSQDPHGQTTSYEQYF. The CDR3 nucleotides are TGCGCCAGCAGCCAAGATCCTCATGGGCAGACCACCTCCTACGAGCAGTACTTC.

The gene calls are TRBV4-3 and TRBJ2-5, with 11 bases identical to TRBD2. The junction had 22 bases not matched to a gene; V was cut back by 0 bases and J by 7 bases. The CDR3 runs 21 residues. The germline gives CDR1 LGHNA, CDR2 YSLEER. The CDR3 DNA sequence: TGCGCCAGCAGCCAAGATCCCCCTTCGGCTAGCGGGGGGTACACCGGAGGGACCCAGTACTTC. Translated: CASSQDPPSASGGYTGGTQYF.

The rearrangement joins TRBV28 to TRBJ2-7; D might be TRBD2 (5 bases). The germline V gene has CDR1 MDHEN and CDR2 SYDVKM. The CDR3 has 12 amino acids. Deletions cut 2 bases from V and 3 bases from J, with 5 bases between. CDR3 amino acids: CASSLGGYEQYF. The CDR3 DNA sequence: TGTGCCAGCAGTTTAGGAGGCTACGAGCAGTACTTC.

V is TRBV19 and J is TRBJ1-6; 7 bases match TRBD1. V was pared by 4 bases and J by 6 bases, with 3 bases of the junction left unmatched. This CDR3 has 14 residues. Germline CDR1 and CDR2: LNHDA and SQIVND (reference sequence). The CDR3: CASSRGQLNSPLHF. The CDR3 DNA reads TGTGCCAGTAGTAGGGGACAGCTTAATTCACCCCTCCACTTT.

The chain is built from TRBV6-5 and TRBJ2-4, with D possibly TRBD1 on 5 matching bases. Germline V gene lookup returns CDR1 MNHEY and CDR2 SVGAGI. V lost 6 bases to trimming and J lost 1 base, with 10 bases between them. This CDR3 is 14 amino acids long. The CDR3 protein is CASRRGWAKNIQYF. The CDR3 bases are TGTGCCAGCAGAAGGGGATGGGCCAAAAACATTCAGTACTTC.

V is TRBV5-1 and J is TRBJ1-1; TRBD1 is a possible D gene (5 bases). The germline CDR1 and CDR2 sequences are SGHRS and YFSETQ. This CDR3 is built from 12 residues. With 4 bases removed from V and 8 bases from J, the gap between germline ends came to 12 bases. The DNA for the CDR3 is TGCGCCAGCAGCCGGGGGGGTGTCGAAGCTTTCTTT. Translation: CASSRGGVEAFF. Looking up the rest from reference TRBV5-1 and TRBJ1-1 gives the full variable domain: KAGVTQTPRYLIKTRGQQVTLSCSPISGHRSVSWYQQTPGQGLQFLFEYFSETQRNKGNFPGRFSGRQFSNSRSEMNVSTLELGDSALYLCASSRGGVEAFFGQGTRLTVV.

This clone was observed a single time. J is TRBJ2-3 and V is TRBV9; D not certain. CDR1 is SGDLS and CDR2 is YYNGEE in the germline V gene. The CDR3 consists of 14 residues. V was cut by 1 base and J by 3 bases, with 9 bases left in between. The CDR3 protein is CASSVSQITDTQYF. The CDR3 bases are TGTGCCAGCAGCGTAAGTCAGATTACAGATACGCAGTATTTT.

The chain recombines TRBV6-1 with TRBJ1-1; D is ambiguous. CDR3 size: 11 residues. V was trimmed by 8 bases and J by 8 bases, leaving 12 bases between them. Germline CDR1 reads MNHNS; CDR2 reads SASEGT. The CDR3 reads CASPEVDEAFF. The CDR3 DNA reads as TGTGCCAGCCCCGAGGTCGACGAAGCTTTCTTT.

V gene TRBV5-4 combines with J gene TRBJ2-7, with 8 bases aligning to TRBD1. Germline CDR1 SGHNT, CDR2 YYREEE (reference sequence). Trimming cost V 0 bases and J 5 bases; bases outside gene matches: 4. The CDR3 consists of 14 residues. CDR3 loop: CASSLVTGGDEQYF. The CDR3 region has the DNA TGTGCCAGCAGCTTGGTAACAGGGGGAGACGAGCAGTACTTC.

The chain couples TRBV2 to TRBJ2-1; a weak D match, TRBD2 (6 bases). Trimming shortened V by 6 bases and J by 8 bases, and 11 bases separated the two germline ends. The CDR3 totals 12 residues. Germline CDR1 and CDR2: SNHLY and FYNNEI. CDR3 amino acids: CASSQGGDEQFF. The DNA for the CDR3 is TGTGCCAGCAGCCAGGGAGGTGATGAGCAGTTCTTC.

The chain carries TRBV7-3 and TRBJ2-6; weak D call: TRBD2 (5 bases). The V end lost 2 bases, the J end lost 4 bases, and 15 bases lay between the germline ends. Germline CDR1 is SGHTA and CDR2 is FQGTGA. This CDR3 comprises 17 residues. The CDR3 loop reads CASSLRGTTGGANVLTF. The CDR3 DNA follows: TGTGCCAGCAGCTTACGGGGTACTACGGGAGGGGCCAACGTCCTGACTTTC. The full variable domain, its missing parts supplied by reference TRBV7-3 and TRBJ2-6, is GAGVSQTPSNKVTEKGKYVELRCDPISGHTALYWYRQSLGQGPEFLIYFQGTGAADDSGLPNDRFFAVRPEGSVSTLKIQRTERGDSAVYLCASSLRGTTGGANVLTFGAGSRLTVL.

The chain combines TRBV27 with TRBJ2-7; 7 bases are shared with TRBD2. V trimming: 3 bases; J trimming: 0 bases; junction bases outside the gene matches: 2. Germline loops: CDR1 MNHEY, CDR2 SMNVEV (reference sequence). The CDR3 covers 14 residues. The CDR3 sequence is CASSFGGISYEQYF. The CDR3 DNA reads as TGTGCCAGCAGTTTCGGGGGGATCTCCTACGAGCAGTACTTC.